The 9 T cell receptor beta chains reported below all come from one sample, sequenced in a study of blood T cells in healthy people across ages (dated by TCRdb to the mid-2010s). The library was generated by 5' RACE. The instrument was an Illumina HiSeq 2500. A second about 6 to 11 cycle PCR used a sample-barcoded 5' primer and a J-beta primer mix. Clones were called with MiXCR by TCRdb after fastp trimmed the public reads at Q25, and only in-frame beta chains were retained. Rows are unified per CDR3 protein, each entry keeping the most common DNA and genes. The sample includes some 1.5 million distinct CDR3 sequences, with over 25% observed a single time. Jointly, the top ten make up 7.7% of the sample. Sequenced: blood. These receptors were obtained from a woman in her thirties in good health.

The rearrangement joins TRBV29-1 to TRBJ1-3; no definite D call. The CDR3 runs to 11 residues. The V and J ends lost 7 bases and 2 bases respectively, with 6 bases between them. Germline CDR1 and CDR2: SQVTM and ANQGSEA. The CDR3 nucleotides read TGCAGCGCCCTTACTGGAAACACCATATATTTT. It is translated as CSALTGNTIYF.

The V and J genes are TRBV12-3 or TRBV12-4 and TRBJ2-2; either TRBD1 or TRBD2 may fit D (5 bases each). V shed 9 bases and J shed 6 bases, with 23 bases lying between them. This CDR3 is 16 amino acids long. CDR3 amino acids: CASCSSRVGGPGELFF. The CDR3 nucleotides read TGTGCCAGTTGCAGTTCCAGGGTAGGAGGTCCCGGGGAGCTGTTTTTT.

As DNA, the CDR3 is TGCAGTGCTAACGATGGGATACTAGCCAAAAACATTCAGTACTTC. Translating gives CSANDGILAKNIQYF. This sequence joins TRBV20-1 and TRBJ2-4; D unclear. CDR1 is DFQATT, CDR2 SNEGSKA, per germline (reference sequence). V lost 4 bases, J lost 0 bases, and 13 bases lay in between. The length of the CDR3 is 15 residues.

The chain uses TRBV7-2 and TRBJ1-3; 8 bases align to TRBD1. Unmatched junction bases numbered 7, after V lost 6 bases and J lost 0 bases. This CDR3 has 16 amino acids. Germline values: CDR1 SGHTA, CDR2 FQGNSA. For the CDR3, the DNA is TGTGCCAGCAGACCCGGACAGGGTATCTCTGGAAACACCATATATTTT. Protein product: CASRPGQGISGNTIYF. Filled out from reference TRBV7-2 and TRBJ1-3, the complete variable domain reads GAGVSQSPSNKVTEKGKDVELRCDPISGHTALYWYRQSLGQGLEFLIYFQGNSAPDKSGLPSDRFSAERTGGSVSTLTIQRTQQEDSAVYLCASRPGQGISGNTIYFGEGSWLTVV.

Remarks on this clonotype: Compared with germline, one end of the junction differs, possibly owing to a read error. The CDR3 nucleotides are TGTGCCAGCAGTTTGACCCCAGATGCGCAATATTTT. Amino acids: CASSLTPDAQYF. The V and J genes are TRBV12-3 or TRBV12-4 and TRBJ2-3; D not resolved. This CDR3 is 12 amino acids long.

The V gene is TRBV7-2, the J gene TRBJ1-2, with unresolved D. V lost 4 bases, J lost 0 bases, and 9 bases lay in between. Germline-derived CDR1 and CDR2 are SGHTA and FQGNSA. There are 14 residues in the CDR3. The CDR3: CASSYTTSNYGYTF. In DNA, the CDR3 is TGTGCCAGCAGCTACACGACATCTAACTATGGCTACACCTTC. The variable domain in full, with the rest retrieved from reference TRBV7-2 and TRBJ1-2, is GAGVSQSPSNKVTEKGKDVELRCDPISGHTALYWYRQSLGQGLEFLIYFQGNSAPDKSGLPSDRFSAERTGGSVSTLTIQRTQQEDSAVYLCASSYTTSNYGYTFGSGTRLTVV.

This clonotype was counted many times. This chain uses TRBV4-2 with TRBJ2-7; no firm D call. In germline, CDR1 is LGHNA, CDR2 YNFKEQ. Trimming left V 4 bases short and J 2 bases short, with 12 bases between. The CDR3 has 14 residues. The CDR3 is CASSPTLRAYEQYF. In DNA, the CDR3 is TGTGCCAGCAGCCCAACCCTCCGAGCCTACGAGCAGTACTTC.

This clonotype was counted between two and nine times. The chain joins TRBV5-1 to TRBJ2-2; D is unresolved. Deletions cut 0 bases from V and 0 bases from J, with 9 bases between. Germline V gives CDR1 SGHRS, CDR2 YFSETQ. CDR3 length equals 16 residues. CDR3 protein: CASSLGHIANTGELFF. In nucleotides, the CDR3 is TGCGCCAGCAGCTTGGGGCACATCGCGAACACCGGGGAGCTGTTTTTT.

The chain links TRBV20-1 to TRBJ2-7, with a possible D match to TRBD1 (5 bases). Germline V gene lookup returns CDR1 DFQATT and CDR2 SNEGSKA (reference sequence). The CDR3 contains 10 residues. Trimming left V 6 bases short and J 6 bases short, with 9 bases between. CDR3 protein: CSARQGEQYF. In nucleotides, the CDR3 is TGCAGTGCACGCCAGGGCGAGCAGTACTTC.